These 31 T cell receptor beta chains were all obtained from the same sample, sequenced in a study of blood T cell repertoires in COVID-19. Profiling relied on immunoSEQ multiplex PCR, and the TCRdb table lists in-frame clones only, not all of them. The sample shows 80,000 to 130,000 clones, 65% to 90% of them seen only once. Sequencing was carried out using PBMCs or T cells enriched from blood (not recorded which). The receptors originated from a woman aged 50 to 60 who had recovered from COVID-19.

This chain uses TRBV30 with TRBJ1-5, with a tentative D call TRBD1 (5 bases). The CDR3 covers 13 residues. CDR1 GTSNPN and CDR2 SVGIG come from the germline V gene (reference sequence). V lost 4 bases and J lost 1, with 8 bases in between. The DNA for the CDR3 is TGTGCCTGGATGGGGGGAAGCAATCAGCCCCAGCATTTT. It yields the protein CAWMGGSNQPQHF.

The chain is built from TRBV10-1 and TRBJ2-7, with D possibly TRBD1 on 6 matching bases. Germline lookup yields CDR1 WNHNN and CDR2 SYGVQD (reference sequence). V was trimmed by 0 bases and J by 0 bases, leaving 9 bases between them. The CDR3 runs 15 residues. The CDR3 spells CASSESTDSSYEQYF. The CDR3 bases are TGCGCCAGCAGTGAGTCAACGGACAGCTCCTACGAGCAGTACTTC.

J is TRBJ1-1 and V is TRBV10-2; D gene ambiguous. V was pared by 3 bases and J by 3 bases, with 8 bases between. CDR1 and CDR2 (germline): WSHSY, SAAADI. This CDR3 spans 13 amino acids. The chain's CDR3 is CASSERGDTEAFF. The CDR3, as DNA: TGCGCCAGCAGTGAACGGGGTGACACTGAAGCTTTCTTT.

The table lists this clone with a few counts. The V and J genes are TRBV18 and TRBJ1-1, with D maybe TRBD1 (6 bases). Germline assignment: CDR1 KGHSH and CDR2 LQKENI. The V end lost 1 base, the J end lost 4 bases, and 10 bases lay between the germline ends. The CDR3 is 14 amino acids. The CDR3 spells CASSPQGGGTEAFF. The CDR3 DNA follows: TGTGCCAGCTCACCACAGGGAGGGGGCACTGAAGCTTTCTTT.

The CDR3 here is CASSLDASVYGYTF. CDR3 DNA sequence: TGTGCCAGCAGCTTGGATGCATCAGTCTATGGCTACACCTTC. V is TRBV5-6 and J is TRBJ1-2; no clear D gene. V dropped 0 bases and J dropped 4 bases, with 10 bases sitting between them. Germline values: CDR1 SGHDT, CDR2 YYEEEE. The CDR3 is 14 amino acids.

The chain links TRBV19 to TRBJ1-5; a weak D match, TRBD1 (6 bases). The germline V and J ends were trimmed by 5 bases and 6 bases, with 11 bases remaining between them. The CDR3 totals 13 residues. The germline V gene encodes CDR1 LNHDA and CDR2 SQIVND (reference sequence). CDR3 coding DNA: TGTGCCAGTAGTCTACAGGGACCTCAGCCCCAGCATTTT. Protein: CASSLQGPQPQHF.

The chain recombines TRBV7-9 with TRBJ1-2; D is perhaps TRBD1 (5 bases). Germline V gene data show CDR1 as SEHNR and CDR2 as FQNEAQ (reference sequence). Trimming removed 1 base from V and 5 bases from J, with 17 bases in between. The CDR3 runs to 16 residues. The CDR3 region is CASSLGGSLGRYGYTF. CDR3 in DNA: TGTGCCAGCAGCTTAGGGGGGTCCCTGGGGAGGTATGGCTACACCTTC.

The V call is TRBV20-1, the J call TRBJ1-5, with 8 bases lining up with TRBD1. The CDR3 is made up of 16 amino acids. Per germline, CDR1 DFQATT and CDR2 SNEGSKA (reference sequence). J lost 1 base, V lost 3 bases, and 8 bases had no gene match. The CDR3 DNA follows: TGCAGTGCTAGTGCGGCAGGGGGCCGGAGCAATCAGCCCCAGCATTTT. Amino acid sequence: CSASAAGGRSNQPQHF.

This clone occurred once. The rearrangement uses TRBV12-3 or TRBV12-4 and TRBJ1-5; D may be TRBD1 (5 bases). The V end lost 3 bases, the J end lost 6 bases, and 9 bases lay between the germline ends. CDR3 length: 13 amino acids. CDR3 sequence reads: CASSFGGSQPQHF. CDR3 bases: TGTGCCAGCAGTTTCGGGGGGTCTCAGCCCCAGCATTTT.

This clone has only one observation. CDR3 nucleotide sequence: TGTGCCAGCAGGCCCAGCCTCTCAAGGGGAGCTTTCTTT. Translated, it gives CASRPSLSRGAFF. V usage is TRBV27 and J usage is TRBJ1-1, with D maybe TRBD1 (5 bases). The CDR3 has 13 amino acids. The germline V gene has CDR1 MNHEY and CDR2 SMNVEV (reference sequence). V was clipped by 6 bases and J by 10 bases, with 18 bases between them.

The rearrangement joins TRBV27 to TRBJ1-3, with a possible D match to TRBD1 (6 bases). CDR3 length equals 18 residues. Deletions cut 5 bases from V and 0 bases from J, with 20 bases between. CDR1 MNHEY and CDR2 SMNVEV come from the germline V gene (reference sequence). This CDR3 is CASSKTGVAGASGNTIYF. For the CDR3, the DNA is TGTGCCAGCAGTAAGACCGGCGTCGCGGGGGCCTCTGGAAACACCATATATTTT.

In its sample, this clone was seen a few times. Distinct nucleotide sequences in the sample also encode this CDR3. The chain has TRBV30 and TRBJ2-1; a possible D gene is TRBD2 (6 bases). CDR3 size: 12 residues. Germline V CDR1 and CDR2: GTSNPN, SVGIG (reference sequence). Trimming cost V 0 bases and J 6 bases, with 6 bases left between them. CDR3 bases: TGTGCCTGGAGTGTGGAGGGCAATGAGCAGTTCTTC. This codes for CAWSVEGNEQFF.

This clone was counted a single time. The J gene is TRBJ1-1, the V gene TRBV2; TRBD1 might be the D (5 bases). CDR3 size: 14 residues. Per germline, CDR1 SNHLY and CDR2 FYNNEI. Trimming shortened V by 6 bases and J by 0 bases, and 11 bases separated the two germline ends. The CDR3 loop is CASRTQGLNTEAFF. The CDR3 nucleotides are TGTGCCAGCAGGACCCAGGGATTGAACACTGAAGCTTTCTTT.

In this sample, this clone turned up once. The chain couples TRBV28 to TRBJ2-5, with 12 bases fitting TRBD2. CDR1 is MDHEN, CDR2 SYDVKM, per germline. The length of the CDR3 is 17 residues. Trimming took 7 bases from V and 4 from J; bases not matched to a gene: 13. Written as DNA, the CDR3 is TGTGCCAGCACTCTAGCGGGAGGGCTCGGCGGTGGAGAGACCCAGTACTTC. Amino acids: CASTLAGGLGGGETQYF.

This clone was recorded only once. The chain is built from TRBV2 and TRBJ2-1, with D possibly TRBD2 on 6 matching bases. Germline CDR1 reads SNHLY; CDR2 reads FYNNEI. The CDR3 loop spans 16 amino acids. V was cut by 5 bases and J by 8 bases, with 22 bases left in between. This chain's CDR3 is CASSPRAGPQRDEQFF. CDR3 nucleotides: TGTGCCAGCAGTCCCCGTGCGGGACCTCAGAGGGATGAGCAGTTCTTC.

The J gene is TRBJ1-2, the V gene TRBV6-2 or TRBV6-3; D unclear. Germline V gene sequence: CDR1 MNHEY, CDR2 SVGEGT. Trimming pared 2 bases from V and 8 bases from J, leaving 12 bases between. This CDR3 is built from 13 residues. The CDR3 coding sequence is TGTGCCAGCAGTTACCCCGGTACTTACGGCTACACCTTC. Translating it yields CASSYPGTYGYTF.

The V call is TRBV18, the J call TRBJ2-1; the match to TRBD1 covers 9 bases. V dropped 3 bases and J dropped 7; count of bases not matched to a gene: 13. The CDR3 has 17 amino acids. Per the germline V gene, CDR1 is KGHSH and CDR2 is LQKENI. The CDR3 is CASSPSSGTGHGNEQFF. The DNA of the CDR3 is TGTGCCAGCTCACCGTCCTCTGGGACAGGGCATGGGAATGAGCAGTTCTTC.

The chain is built from TRBV27 and TRBJ2-1; 8 positions agree with TRBD2. With V trimmed by 3 bases and J by 6 bases, 10 bases remained unmatched. Germline CDR1 and CDR2: MNHEY and SMNVEV (reference sequence). There are 16 residues in the CDR3. The CDR3 region has the DNA TGTGCCAGCAGTTTTTTTGGAGCGGGAGTTAGCAATGAGCAGTTCTTC. This encodes CASSFFGAGVSNEQFF.

This sequence joins TRBV2 and TRBJ2-7; 7 nucleotides align to TRBD1. CDR3 length: 15 residues. The V gene end was trimmed by 3 bases and the J gene end by 3 bases; junction bases not matched to a gene: 8. Per germline, CDR1 SNHLY and CDR2 FYNNEI. CDR3 in amino acids: CASSEGQSDLYEQYF. CDR3 DNA: TGTGCCAGCAGTGAGGGACAGTCAGACCTCTACGAGCAGTACTTC.

This clone was observed a single time. This sequence joins TRBV10-2 and TRBJ2-5; 8 bases agree with TRBD1. This CDR3 has 15 amino acids. Germline V gene sequence: CDR1 WSHSY, CDR2 SAAADI. Germline trimming cut 7 bases from V and 4 bases from J; bases unmatched to any gene: 11. The CDR3 loop is CASTPGQGRGETQYF. The CDR3 DNA reads TGCGCCAGCACTCCTGGACAGGGTAGAGGAGAGACCCAGTACTTC.

V gene TRBV2 combines with J gene TRBJ1-1; possible D gene TRBD1, 5 bases. The CDR3 covers 20 residues. Per the germline V gene, CDR1 is SNHLY and CDR2 is FYNNEI. Trimming stripped 8 bases from V and 2 bases from J, with 33 bases between. The CDR3 spells CASEAVRSLGGSMRNTEAFF. CDR3 DNA sequence: TGTGCCAGCGAGGCCGTAAGGTCGCTCGGGGGGTCGATGCGAAACACTGAAGCTTTCTTT.

This chain joins TRBV28 and TRBJ1-2; 7 positions agree with TRBD1. The ends lost 5 bases at V and 4 bases at J; junction bases unmatched: 10. The germline V gene has CDR1 MDHEN and CDR2 SYDVKM. The CDR3 is 15 residues long. The CDR3: CASSARDRHVYGYTF. CDR3 coding DNA: TGTGCCAGCAGTGCCCGGGACAGACATGTCTATGGCTACACCTTC.

This chain uses TRBV6-2 or TRBV6-3 with TRBJ2-7, with D perhaps TRBD2 (6 bases). The V gene lost 5 bases and the J gene lost 4 bases, with 6 bases spanning the gap. CDR3 length equals 11 residues. The germline V gene encodes CDR1 MNHEY and CDR2 SVGEGT. Here the CDR3 reads CASSRGYEQYF. CDR3 coding DNA: TGTGCCAGCAGTCGGGGGTACGAGCAGTACTTC.

Here the CDR3 reads CASSPERGAGETQYF. The CDR3 nucleotides read TGCGCCAGCAGTCCAGAGCGGGGGGCGGGAGAGACCCAGTACTTC. The V gene is TRBV5-1, the J gene TRBJ2-5; 9 bases align to TRBD2. Germline lookup yields CDR1 SGHRS and CDR2 YFSETQ. This CDR3 region has 15 residues. With 5 bases clipped from V and 4 bases from J, the junction kept 9 bases outside the gene matches.

V and J are TRBV6-4 and TRBJ2-3; 11 bases are shared with TRBD2. Germline V gene lookup returns CDR1 MRHNA and CDR2 SNTAGT. CDR3 length equals 16 residues. With 2 bases clipped from V and 4 bases from J, the junction kept 5 bases outside the gene matches. As DNA, the CDR3 is TGTGCCAGCAGTGACGGGCTAGCGGGGGGAGCAGATACGCAGTATTTT. Translated: CASSDGLAGGADTQYF.

This clone has only a few counts. The V gene is TRBV3-1 (or the pseudogene TRBV3-2), the J gene TRBJ1-1; weak D call: TRBD1 (5 bases). Germline values: CDR1 LGHDT, CDR2 YNNKEL (reference sequence). The V end was cut by 1 base, the J end by 6 bases, with 9 bases between. The CDR3 is 13 residues long. DNA for the CDR3: TGTGCCAGCAGCCAAGGGACACCCCCTGAAGCTTTCTTT. Encoded protein: CASSQGTPPEAFF.

The chain joins TRBV4-1 to TRBJ2-7; 7 positions agree with TRBD1. The germline V gene has CDR1 MGHRA and CDR2 YSYEKL. V lost 1 base and J lost 2; bases outside the gene matches: 11. CDR3 size: 17 residues. CDR3 coding DNA: TGCGCCAGCAGCCAAGCTGGTCCTGGGCAGGGGGCCTACGAGCAGTACTTC. Protein sequence: CASSQAGPGQGAYEQYF.

The V and J genes are TRBV9 and TRBJ2-3; the D gene is possibly TRBD2 (5 bases). Trimming removed 0 bases from V and 2 bases from J, with 16 bases in between. The CDR3 runs 17 residues. Per germline, CDR1 SGDLS and CDR2 YYNGEE. The CDR3 loop reads CASSVGHRGVTTDTQYF. CDR3 nucleotides: TGTGCCAGCAGCGTAGGACACCGGGGAGTTACCACAGATACGCAGTATTTT. The variable domain in full, with the rest retrieved from reference TRBV9 and TRBJ2-3, is DSGVTQTPKHLITATGQRVTLRCSPRSGDLSVYWYQQSLDQGLQFLIQYYNGEERAKGNILERFSAQQFPDLHSELNLSSLELGDSALYFCASSVGHRGVTTDTQYFGPGTRLTVL.

The chain has TRBV15 and TRBJ2-1; 8 bases are a match to TRBD2. Germline V CDR1 and CDR2: LNHNV, YYDKDF (reference sequence). The length of the CDR3 is 15 residues. V dropped 3 bases and J dropped 8; count of bases not matched to a gene: 9. CDR3 bases: TGTGCCACCAGCAGGGACGGGACTAGTAGTGATGAGCAGTTCTTC. This codes for CATSRDGTSSDEQFF.

V and J are TRBV2 and TRBJ1-2; D unresolved. The V end lost 6 bases, the J end lost 8 bases, and 13 bases lay between the germline ends. Germline CDR1 reads SNHLY; CDR2 reads FYNNEI. This CDR3 contains 12 residues. The CDR3 reads CASSGPPGGYTF. In DNA form, the CDR3 reads TGTGCCAGCAGCGGACCCCCGGGAGGCTACACCTTC.

This clone was counted a single time. This chain links TRBV2 with TRBJ1-5; D ambiguous. The CDR3 totals 14 residues. In germline, CDR1 is SNHLY, CDR2 FYNNEI. V gave up 7 bases and J gave up 6 bases, with 16 bases separating them. CDR3 in DNA: TGTGCCAGCAATTCGGCGGTTGCTGGTCAGCCCCAGCATTTT. This codes for CASNSAVAGQPQHF.